The 9 T cell receptor beta chains below all came from one sample that was sequenced in a study of OX40 agonist ivuxolimab in advanced cancers. Libraries were prepared by immunoSEQ multiplex PCR; TCRdb keeps only in-frame clonotypes and omits some of them. The table shows some 81,000 clones, with 83% occurring only once. The material sequenced was CD4+ or CD8+ T cells sorted from blood, taken in a trial of the OX40 agonist ivuxolimab. The source is an adult with an advanced solid tumor such as melanoma, head and neck, liver or kidney cancer.

The rearrangement uses TRBV7-9 and TRBJ1-1, with TRBD1 as a possible D gene (5 bases). Germline CDR1 reads SEHNR; CDR2 reads FQNEAQ (reference sequence). The germline V and J ends were trimmed by 3 bases and 1 base, with 6 bases remaining between them. There are 13 residues in the CDR3. The CDR3 loop reads CASSFQGNTEAFF. CDR3 sequence (DNA): TGTGCCAGCAGCTTTCAGGGGAACACTGAAGCTTTCTTT.

This chain links TRBV4-1 with TRBJ2-2; no reliable D call. Germline V gene sequence: CDR1 MGHRA, CDR2 YSYEKL. This CDR3 is 16 amino acids long. Trimming took off 5 bases at V and 0 bases at J, with 13 bases between the two ends. Written as DNA, the CDR3 is TGCGCCAGCAGCTCCCGGCCTTCACCGAACACCGGGGAGCTGTTTTTT. Its protein product is CASSSRPSPNTGELFF.

The sample holds one count of this clone. The same CDR3 arises from other DNA sequences in this sample as well. The chain employs TRBV6-5 and TRBJ1-1; 9 bases align to TRBD1. The CDR3 contains 15 residues. The germline V gene has CDR1 MNHEY and CDR2 SVGAGI. V trimming: 0 bases; J trimming: 3 bases; junction bases outside the gene matches: 2. The CDR3 nucleotides are TGTGCCAGCAGTTACTCAAGGACAGGGGACACTGAAGCTTTCTTT. It translates to CASSYSRTGDTEAFF.

This chain links TRBV18 with TRBJ1-1; D is unresolved. The V end lost 2 bases, the J end lost 5 bases, and 9 bases lay between the germline ends. The CDR3 runs 13 residues. The germline CDR1 and CDR2 sequences are KGHSH and LQKENI. This CDR3 is CASSPGMGTEAFF. The CDR3 DNA is TGTGCCAGCTCACCAGGGATGGGGACTGAAGCTTTCTTT.

CDR3 sequence reads: CASSFGLGGNQPQHF. In nucleotides, the CDR3 is TGTGCCAGCAGCTTCGGGTTGGGGGGCAATCAGCCCCAGCATTTT. The V call is TRBV5-4, the J call TRBJ1-5, with TRBD1 as a possible D gene (5 bases). Deletions cut 2 bases from V and 2 bases from J, with 11 bases between. This CDR3 contains 15 residues. Germline CDR1 SGHNT, CDR2 YYREEE (reference sequence).

The chain links TRBV14 to TRBJ2-1, with TRBD2 as a possible D gene (5 bases). Trimming removed 4 bases from V and 0 bases from J, with 10 bases in between. The CDR3 loop spans 15 amino acids. Germline V CDR1 and CDR2: SGHDN, FVKESK. CDR3 bases: TGTGCCAGCAGCCCTGACTATCTCTCCTACAATGAGCAGTTCTTC. Translated: CASSPDYLSYNEQFF.

The CDR3 spells CASSEDLQPQHF. DNA for the CDR3: TGTGCCAGCAGTGAAGATCTGCAGCCCCAGCATTTT. The chain links TRBV2 to TRBJ1-5; no clear D. V dropped 1 base and J dropped 7 bases, with 5 bases sitting between them. CDR1 SNHLY and CDR2 FYNNEI come from the germline V gene. This CDR3 region has 12 residues.

V gene TRBV7-2 combines with J gene TRBJ2-2; D is uncertain. V lost 5 bases to trimming and J lost 5 bases, with 12 bases between them. This CDR3 is built from 14 residues. Germline-derived CDR1 and CDR2 are SGHTA and FQGNSA. CDR3 residues: CASSTAPRTGELFF. The CDR3 DNA sequence: TGTGCCAGCAGCACCGCCCCACGTACCGGGGAGCTGTTTTTT. Full variable domain (missing parts from reference TRBV7-2 and TRBJ2-2): GAGVSQSPSNKVTEKGKDVELRCDPISGHTALYWYRQSLGQGLEFLIYFQGNSAPDKSGLPSDRFSAERTGGSVSTLTIQRTQQEDSAVYLCASSTAPRTGELFFGEGSRLTVL.

The chain combines TRBV10-1 with TRBJ1-1; unclear D gene. The CDR3 has 13 residues. Germline V gene lookup returns CDR1 WNHNN and CDR2 SYGVQD (reference sequence). The V end lost 8 bases, the J end lost 6 bases, and 16 bases lay between the germline ends. Here the CDR3 DNA reads TGCGCCAGCTCCTCCCGGCAAGGCGCTGAAGCTTTCTTT. The encoded protein is CASSSRQGAEAFF.